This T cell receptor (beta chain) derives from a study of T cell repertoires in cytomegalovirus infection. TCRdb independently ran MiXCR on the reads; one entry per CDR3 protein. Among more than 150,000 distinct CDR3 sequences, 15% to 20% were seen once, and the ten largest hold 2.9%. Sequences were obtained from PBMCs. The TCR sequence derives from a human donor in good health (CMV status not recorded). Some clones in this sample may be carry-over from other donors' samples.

The CDR3 loop reads CASSPRTGDQPQHF. Here the CDR3 DNA reads TGTGCCAGCAGTCCTCGGACAGGGGATCAGCCCCAGCATTTT. The rearrangement links TRBV28 to TRBJ1-5; 9 bases align to TRBD1. V lost 5 bases, J lost 5 bases, and 4 bases stayed unmatched. Germline CDR1 MDHEN, CDR2 SYDVKM. This CDR3 contains 14 residues.